This T cell receptor beta chain was observed in a study of T cell changes during pregnancy in multiple sclerosis. The data were produced by immunoSEQ multiplex PCR, yet TCRdb's version contains in-frame clones alone and is incomplete. This sample has approximately 50,000 clones, with 80% to 95% found just once. The origin of this receptor is a female donor with multiple sclerosis, enrolled in a pregnancy study. The sample was CD4+ T cells from peripheral blood mononuclear cells, taken after pregnancy.

CDR3 DNA sequence: TGTGCCAGCAACATCCGTGCCAACTATGGCTACACCTTC. Translating it yields CASNIRANYGYTF. The V call is TRBV21-1, the J call TRBJ1-2; no DNA check was done on the table's D call, TRBD1. TRBV21-1 is given as a pseudogene. This CDR3 has 13 amino acids.